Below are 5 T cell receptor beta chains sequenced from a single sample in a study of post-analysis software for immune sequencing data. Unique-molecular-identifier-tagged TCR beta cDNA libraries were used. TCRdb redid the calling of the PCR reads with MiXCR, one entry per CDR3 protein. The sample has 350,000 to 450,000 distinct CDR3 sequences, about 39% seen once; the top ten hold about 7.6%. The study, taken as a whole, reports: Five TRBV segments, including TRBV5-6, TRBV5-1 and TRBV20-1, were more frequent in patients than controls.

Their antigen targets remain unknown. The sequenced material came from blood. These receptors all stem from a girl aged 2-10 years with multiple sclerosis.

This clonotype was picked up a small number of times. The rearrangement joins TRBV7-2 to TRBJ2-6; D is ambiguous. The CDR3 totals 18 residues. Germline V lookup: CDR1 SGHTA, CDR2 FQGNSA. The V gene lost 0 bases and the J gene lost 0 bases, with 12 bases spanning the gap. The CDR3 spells CASSLARLTSSGANVLTF. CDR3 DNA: TGTGCCAGCAGCTTAGCCCGCTTGACGAGCTCTGGGGCCAACGTCCTGACTTTC.

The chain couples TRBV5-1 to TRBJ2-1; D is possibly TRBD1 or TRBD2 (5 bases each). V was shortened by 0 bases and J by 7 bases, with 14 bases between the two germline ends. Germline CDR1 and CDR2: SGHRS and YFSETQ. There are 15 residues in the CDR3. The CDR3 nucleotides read TGCGCCAGCAGCTTGGCGGGACCGACCCTAAATGAGCAGTTCTTC. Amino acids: CASSLAGPTLNEQFF.

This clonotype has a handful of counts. CDR3 protein: CASSVAGTGIDEQYF. The CDR3 nucleotides read TGTGCCAGCAGCGTAGCCGGGACAGGTATCGACGAGCAGTACTTC. The chain couples TRBV9 to TRBJ2-7; 8 bases match TRBD1. The CDR3 is 15 residues long. Germline loops: CDR1 SGDLS, CDR2 YYNGEE. The V and J ends lost 0 bases and 5 bases, in that order; junction bases with no gene match: 7.

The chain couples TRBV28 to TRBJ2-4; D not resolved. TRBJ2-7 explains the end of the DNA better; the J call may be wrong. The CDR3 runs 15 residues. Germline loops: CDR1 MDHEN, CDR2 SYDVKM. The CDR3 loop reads CASSFSHASGHEQYF. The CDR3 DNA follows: TGTGCCAGCAGTTTTTCCCACGCTTCAGGCCACGAGCAGTACTTC.

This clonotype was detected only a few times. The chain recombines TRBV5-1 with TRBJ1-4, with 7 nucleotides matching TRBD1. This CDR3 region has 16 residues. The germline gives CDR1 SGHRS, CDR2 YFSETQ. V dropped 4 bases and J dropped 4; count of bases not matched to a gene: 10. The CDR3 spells CASSLGHTGDNEKLFF. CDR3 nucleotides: TGCGCCAGCAGCCTAGGCCACACAGGGGATAATGAAAAACTGTTTTTT.